The 10 T cell receptor beta chains listed next were all sequenced from one sample in a study of T-cell reconstitution after alpha-beta-depleted transplantation in children. Preparation of the TCRbeta library was carried out with unique molecular identifiers. TCRdb called the PCR reads again in MiXCR, with one record for every CDR3 protein. Of about 400,000 distinct CDR3 sequences detected, roughly 20% appear once; the ten largest clones hold 3% to 4%. Specimen: PBMCs from the stem cell graft donor, collected from the stem cell graft. These receptors all stem from a human donor who donated a stem cell graft to a child with acute myeloid leukemia.

J is TRBJ1-4 and V is TRBV4-3; 8 bases match TRBD1. In germline, CDR1 is LGHNA, CDR2 YSLEER. V was pared by 0 bases and J by 8 bases, with 14 bases of the junction left unmatched. This CDR3 has 18 amino acids. CDR3 sequence reads: CASSQERTGGAGREKLFF. In nucleotides, the CDR3 is TGCGCCAGCAGCCAAGAACGCACAGGGGGAGCCGGTAGGGAAAAACTGTTTTTT.

This clonotype was seen at least ten times. J is TRBJ2-1 and V is TRBV7-2, with TRBD2 matching 10 bases. This CDR3 comprises 16 residues. Per the germline V gene, CDR1 is SGHTA and CDR2 is FQGNSA. J lost 3 bases, V lost 0 bases, and 2 bases had no gene match. CDR3 sequence: CASSLATSGHYNEQFF. CDR3 DNA: TGTGCCAGCAGCTTAGCGACTAGCGGGCACTACAATGAGCAGTTCTTC.

This clonotype was recorded at least ten times. This sequence joins TRBV12-3 or TRBV12-4 and TRBJ2-5; 7 positions agree with TRBD1. V trimming: 6 bases; J trimming: 5 bases; junction bases outside the gene matches: 9. The CDR3 is 14 amino acids. CDR3: CASRPGTDVETQYF. The CDR3, as DNA: TGTGCCAGCAGACCCGGGACAGACGTCGAGACCCAGTACTTC.

This clonotype was observed once. V and J are TRBV29-1 and TRBJ1-1; no clear D gene. Trimming cost V 7 bases and J 3 bases, with 12 bases left between them. This CDR3 has 12 residues. CDR1 and CDR2 (germline): SQVTM, ANQGSEA. Here the CDR3 DNA reads TGCAGCGCCTGGATAGACTACACTGAAGCTTTCTTT. Its protein product is CSAWIDYTEAFF.

This rearrangement joins TRBV3-1 to TRBJ2-1; TRBD1 matches 9 bases. Germline CDR1 reads LGHDT; CDR2 reads YNNKEL (reference sequence). The CDR3 sequence is 14 residues long. V was clipped by 1 base and J by 9 bases; unmatched bases: 4. The CDR3: CASSQGQGGSEQFF. In DNA form, the CDR3 reads TGTGCCAGCAGCCAAGGACAGGGGGGGAGTGAGCAGTTCTTC.

This clonotype was seen repeatedly, ten times or more. The V and J genes are TRBV29-1 and TRBJ1-1; TRBD1 might be the D (5 bases). Trimming pared 6 bases from V and 1 base from J, leaving 12 bases between. This CDR3 contains 13 residues. The V gene's germline CDR1 is SQVTM and CDR2 ANQGSEA. DNA for the CDR3: TGCAGCGTCGCCCAGGGAAGGAACACTGAAGCTTTCTTT. This sequence encodes CSVAQGRNTEAFF.

The J gene is TRBJ2-2, the V gene TRBV4-2; TRBD2 aligns across 7 bases. Per the germline V gene, CDR1 is LGHNA and CDR2 is YNFKEQ. Trimming removed 0 bases from V and 6 bases from J; junction bases left unmatched: 13. This CDR3 contains 18 residues. The CDR3 DNA is TGTGCCAGCAGCCAAGATCACCTAGGACTAGATGTCGCCGGGGAGCTGTTTTTT. Protein: CASSQDHLGLDVAGELFF.

This clonotype was observed a few times. The chain joins TRBV24-1 to TRBJ2-1; a possible D gene is TRBD2 (6 bases). Trimming cost V 5 bases and J 5 bases, with 15 bases left between them. From germline, CDR1 is KGHDR and CDR2 SFDVKD. The CDR3 consists of 15 residues. CDR3 loop: CATSASWREDNEQFF. For the CDR3, the DNA is TGTGCCACCAGTGCAAGTTGGAGGGAGGACAATGAGCAGTTCTTC.

This chain joins TRBV27 and TRBJ2-1; no reliable D call. Per germline, CDR1 MNHEY and CDR2 SMNVEV (reference sequence). The CDR3 length is 14 residues. V gave up 5 bases and J gave up 0 bases, with 8 bases separating them. This CDR3 is CASSKDSSYNEQFF. DNA for the CDR3: TGTGCCAGCAGTAAGGATAGCTCCTACAATGAGCAGTTCTTC.

Many counts were recorded for this clonotype. The gene calls are TRBV20-1 and TRBJ2-7; the D is unclear. Germline CDR1 reads DFQATT; CDR2 reads SNEGSKA (reference sequence). The CDR3 is 11 residues long. Trimming stripped 4 bases from V and 6 bases from J, with 10 bases between. DNA for the CDR3: TGCAGTGCTAAAAGTAGTAGCGAGCAGTACTTC. This codes for CSAKSSSEQYF.